Listed below are T cell receptor beta chains from one sample, sequenced in a study of shared clonotypes between healthy human individuals. Libraries were prepared by immunoSEQ multiplex PCR; TCRdb keeps only in-frame clonotypes and omits some of them. The sample has about 2,100,000 clones; roughly 91% are singletons. The sample comprised naive CD8+ T cells from PBMCs. The source is a man aged 18-30 years in good health. Some clones in this sample may be carry-over from other donors' samples. Both conserved end residues are part of each CDR3. D genes are given only for firm matches. Part of the rows lack a size; the others show once, few, many or a class for expanded clones.

cdr3_length	d_call	j_call	clone_size	v_call	cdr3_aa	cdr3_nt
18	TRBD2	TRBJ2-1	-	TRBV9	CASSGKLAGVISYNEQFF	TGTGCCAGCAGCGGCAAGCTAGCGGGAGTCATCTCCTACAATGAGCAGTTCTTC
16	TRBD2	TRBJ2-2	-	TRBV19	CASSIARERWTGELFF	TGTGCCAGTAGTATTGCGCGGGAGCGGTGGACCGGGGAGCTGTTTTTT
16	TRBD2	TRBJ2-7	-	TRBV7-9	CASSSTQSGADYEQYF	TGTGCCAGCAGCTCAACCCAGAGCGGGGCCGACTACGAGCAGTACTTC
13	-	TRBJ2-7	-	TRBV27	CASSFGQTYEQYF	TGTGCCAGCAGTTTTGGCCAAACCTACGAGCAGTACTTC
12	-	TRBJ1-2	-	TRBV11-2	CASATRGYGYTF	TGTGCCAGCGCCACCAGGGGTTATGGCTACACCTTC
13	-	TRBJ2-7	-	TRBV6-1	CASKVGGSYEQYF	TGTGCCAGCAAGGTGGGAGGCTCCTACGAGCAGTACTTC
13	-	TRBJ1-1	-	TRBV29-1	CSAVGGLNTEAFF	TGCAGCGCCGTTGGGGGCTTGAACACTGAAGCTTTCTTT
14	TRBD1	TRBJ2-3	-	TRBV27	CASFDRDRTDTQYF	TGTGCCAGCTTTGACAGGGATCGCACAGATACGCAGTATTTT
14	-	TRBJ2-5	-	TRBV25-1	CATQGGGWQETQYF	TGTGCCACCCAAGGGGGGGGCTGGCAAGAGACCCAGTACTTC
13	-	TRBJ2-3	-	TRBV7-9	CASSSSSTDTQYF	TGTGCCAGCAGCAGCTCTAGCACAGATACGCAGTATTTT
16	TRBD1	TRBJ2-1	-	TRBV6-5	CASSYSIGQGFFEQFF	TGTGCCAGCAGTTACTCGATTGGACAGGGGTTTTTTGAGCAGTTCTTC
17	-	TRBJ1-1	-	TRBV2	CASSDGVQTLINTEAFF	TGTGCCAGCAGTGATGGGGTACAGACGTTAATTAACACTGAAGCTTTCTTT
15	-	TRBJ1-3	-	TRBV4-3	CASSQELNLGNTIYF	TGCGCCAGCAGCCAAGAGCTGAACCTGGGAAACACCATATATTTT
16	TRBD2	TRBJ2-1	-	TRBV7-6	CASSLAGGRVSREQFF	TGTGCCAGCAGCTTAGCGGGCGGGAGGGTCTCTCGGGAGCAGTTCTTC
18	TRBD1	TRBJ1-2	-	TRBV19	CASSTSGTGRPSNYGYTF	TGTGCCAGTAGTACATCCGGGACAGGCCGCCCCTCTAACTATGGCTACACCTTC
15	-	TRBJ2-7	-	TRBV9	CASSAGGPASDEQYF	TGTGCCAGCAGCGCCGGGGGACCGGCGAGCGACGAGCAGTACTTC
14	-	TRBJ2-4	-	TRBV29-1	CSVEGGGQGDIQYF	TGCAGCGTTGAAGGAGGGGGGCAGGGGGACATTCAGTACTTC
14	TRBD1	TRBJ1-5	-	TRBV29-1	CSASGGQGVQPQHF	TGCAGCGCCTCAGGTGGACAGGGAGTACAGCCCCAGCATTTT
12	-	TRBJ2-1	-	TRBV27	CASRAKHNEQFF	TGTGCCAGCCGGGCAAAACACAATGAGCAGTTCTTC
15	TRBD2	TRBJ2-7	-	TRBV28	CASSSASGPSYEQYF	TGTGCCAGCAGTTCCGCTAGCGGGCCCTCCTACGAGCAGTACTTC
17	TRBD2	TRBJ2-1	-	TRBV27	CASSLPTVSGSVNEQFF	TGTGCCAGCAGTTTACCGACAGTTAGCGGGAGTGTCAATGAGCAGTTCTTC
13	-	TRBJ1-1	-	TRBV7-9	CASSSPTYTEAFF	TGTGCCAGCAGCTCCCCAACATACACTGAAGCTTTCTTT
16	-	TRBJ2-7	-	TRBV5-1	CASSLTRNEPLGEQYF	TGCGCCAGCAGCTTGACCCGAAATGAGCCCCTGGGGGAGCAGTACTTC
13	-	TRBJ1-5	-	TRBV27	CASSLGYNQPQHF	TGTGCCAGCAGTTTGGGTTACAATCAGCCCCAGCATTTT
13	TRBD1	TRBJ2-7	once	TRBV4-2	CASRDRSSYEQYF	TGTGCCAGCAGGGACAGGAGCTCCTACGAGCAGTACTTC
11	TRBD1	TRBJ2-7	-	TRBV28	CASTGGYEQYF	TGTGCCAGCACAGGGGGCTACGAGCAGTACTTC
17	TRBD1	TRBJ2-7	-	TRBV11-2	CASSLDDAGTGINEQYF	TGTGCCAGCAGCTTAGATGACGCCGGGACAGGGATCAACGAGCAGTACTTC
14	-	TRBJ1-2	-	TRBV10-3	CAISESFNRDGYTF	TGTGCCATCAGTGAGTCTTTTAACAGGGATGGCTACACCTTC
18	-	TRBJ2-5	-	TRBV21-1	CASSKVNPRTSGQETQYF	TGTGCCAGCAGCAAAGTCAATCCCAGGACTAGCGGGCAAGAGACCCAGTACTTC
16	-	TRBJ1-3	-	TRBV18	CASSYVPGPSGNTIYF	TGTGCCAGCTCTTACGTTCCGGGGCCCTCTGGAAACACCATATATTTT
13	-	TRBJ2-1	once	TRBV27	CASSPRTNNEQFF	TGTGCCAGCAGTCCTAGGACAAACAATGAGCAGTTCTTC
13	-	TRBJ2-2	once	TRBV11-2	CASSLGRGGELFF	TGTGCCAGCAGCTTAGGGCGGGGCGGGGAGCTGTTTTTT
14	-	TRBJ2-7	-	TRBV7-8	CASNLRDTRYEQYF	TGTGCCAGCAATCTACGGGACACAAGATACGAGCAGTACTTC
14	TRBD1	TRBJ1-2	-	TRBV5-1	CASSWTGGAYGYTF	TGCGCCAGCAGTTGGACAGGGGGCGCTTATGGCTACACCTTC
13	-	TRBJ2-5	-	TRBV4-1	CASSQVRGETQYF	TGCGCCAGCAGCCAAGTTCGGGGGGAGACCCAGTACTTC
16	-	TRBJ2-7	-	TRBV4-3	CASSQASLSGSYEQYF	TGCGCCAGCAGCCAAGCTTCGCTTAGCGGATCCTACGAGCAGTACTTC
14	TRBD1	TRBJ1-2	-	TRBV30	CANLRDRGLYGYTF	TGTGCCAATCTCCGGGACAGGGGGCTCTATGGCTACACCTTC
12	-	TRBJ2-5	-	TRBV6-5	CASSPTGETQYF	TGTGCCAGCAGCCCTACGGGAGAGACCCAGTACTTC
15	-	TRBJ1-1	-	TRBV5-1	CASSLAGGGHTEAFF	TGCGCCAGCAGCTTGGCCGGGGGAGGGCACACTGAAGCTTTCTTT
15	-	TRBJ2-7	-	TRBV7-6	CASSAEFGSVYEQYF	TGTGCCAGCAGCGCCGAGTTTGGTAGTGTCTACGAGCAGTACTTC
16	TRBD1	TRBJ2-3	-	TRBV9	CASSVVTGGATDTQYF	TGTGCCAGCAGCGTAGTGACAGGGGGGGCCACAGATACGCAGTATTTT
13	-	TRBJ2-7	-	TRBV27	CASSQGYTYEQYF	TGTGCCAGCTCCCAGGGGTATACCTACGAGCAGTACTTC
15	-	TRBJ2-1	-	TRBV9	CASRRGAGAWNEQFF	TGTGCCAGCAGAAGGGGAGCGGGCGCATGGAATGAGCAGTTCTTC
16	-	TRBJ2-7	-	TRBV10-3	CAISESPTGTSYEQYF	TGTGCCATCAGTGAGTCCCCCACAGGGACCTCCTACGAGCAGTACTTC
14	-	TRBJ1-1	-	TRBV7-9	CASSMRQADTEAFF	TGTGCCAGCAGCATGAGACAGGCGGACACTGAAGCTTTCTTT
9	-	TRBJ2-5	-	TRBV7-8	CASSLAQDF	TGTGCCAGCAGCTTAGCGCAGGACTTC
11	-	TRBJ1-1	-	TRBV2	CASNGRAEAFF	TGTGCCAGCAACGGGAGGGCTGAAGCTTTCTTT
14	-	TRBJ2-7	few	TRBV19	CASSRTGLAYEQYF	TGTGCCAGTAGTCGCACAGGCCTCGCCTACGAGCAGTACTTC
17	-	TRBJ2-3	-	TRBV6-7	CASSYSIQALRTDTQYF	TGTGCCAGCAGTTACTCGATACAGGCCCTCCGCACAGATACGCAGTATTTT
17	-	TRBJ1-1	-	TRBV5-1	CASSLERVREGNTEAFF	TGCGCCAGCAGCTTGGAGAGGGTCCGGGAGGGCAACACTGAAGCTTTCTTT